This section outlines one TCR beta chain sequence together with its context. These data are taken from a study of blood T cell repertoires in COVID-19. Study-wide background: Sites across the United States, Italy and Spain contributed samples from acute and convalescent COVID-19.

Trimming took 4 bases from V and 7 from J, leaving 14 bases between them. This CDR3 comprises 15 residues. The germline V gene encodes CDR1 LNHDA and CDR2 SQIVND (reference sequence). Here immunoSEQ multiplex PCR was the method, and the copy in TCRdb shows in-frame clones only, minus some. Of more than 60,000 clones listed, less than 90% are singletons. The source of this sequence is a man in his sixties with active or convalescent COVID-19. Sequencing used peripheral blood. This rearrangement joins TRBV19 to TRBJ1-6; D ambiguous. Written as DNA, the CDR3 is TGTGCCAGTAGTACCCTACCTCACAGCAATTCACCCCTCCACTTT. The encoded protein is CASSTLPHSNSPLHF.